The 14 T cell receptor beta chains reported below all come from one sample, sequenced in a study of blood T cell repertoires in COVID-19. Here immunoSEQ multiplex PCR was the method, and the copy in TCRdb shows in-frame clones only, minus some. In the table there are hundreds of thousands of clones, under 95% of which are singletons. The sequenced sample consisted of peripheral blood. The receptors stem from a woman aged 18-29 years who had recovered from COVID-19.

CDR3 sequence reads: CSVSTGAGGYTF. In DNA form, the CDR3 reads TGCAGCGTTTCTACAGGGGCGGGTGGCTACACCTTC. The rearrangement links TRBV29-1 to TRBJ1-2, with 7 bases lining up with TRBD1. This CDR3 spans 12 amino acids. CDR1 SQVTM and CDR2 ANQGSEA come from the germline V gene. The V gene end was trimmed by 5 bases and the J gene end by 7 bases; junction bases not matched to a gene: 7.

This chain uses TRBV5-1 with TRBJ2-1, with a tentative D call TRBD2 (5 bases). V shed 5 bases and J shed 0 bases, with 12 bases lying between them. Germline assignment: CDR1 SGHRS and CDR2 YFSETQ. The length of the CDR3 is 15 residues. CDR3 sequence: CASSSLAASYNEQFF. CDR3 sequence (DNA): TGCGCCAGCAGTTCTCTAGCCGCCTCCTACAATGAGCAGTTCTTC.

This clone was seen only once. This rearrangement joins TRBV5-1 to TRBJ2-5; tentative D call: TRBD2 (5 bases). Trimming pared 0 bases from V and 14 bases from J, leaving 11 bases between. The length of the CDR3 is 11 residues. Germline V lookup: CDR1 SGHRS, CDR2 YFSETQ. The CDR3 loop is CASSLGRALYF. The CDR3 DNA reads TGCGCCAGCAGCTTGGGGCGGGCCCTTTACTTC.

V and J are TRBV7-2 and TRBJ2-1, with 10 bases fitting TRBD2. Trimming at V came to 5 bases and at J to 4 bases, leaving 11 bases not matched to a gene. CDR3 length: 17 amino acids. Germline CDR1 and CDR2: SGHTA and FQGNSA. For the CDR3, the DNA is TGTGCCAGCAGCGCCTGGTCCGGGACTAGCGATTACAATGAGCAGTTCTTC. This codes for CASSAWSGTSDYNEQFF. The entire variable domain, with the rest obtained from reference TRBV7-2 and TRBJ2-1, is as follows: GAGVSQSPSNKVTEKGKDVELRCDPISGHTALYWYRQSLGQGLEFLIYFQGNSAPDKSGLPSDRFSAERTGGSVSTLTIQRTQQEDSAVYLCASSAWSGTSDYNEQFFGPGTRLTVL.

V is TRBV7-2 and J is TRBJ2-5; D is undetermined. V was shortened by 3 bases and J by 2 bases, with 7 bases between the two germline ends. CDR1 SGHTA and CDR2 FQGNSA come from the germline V gene. CDR3 size: 13 residues. The CDR3 nucleotides are TGTGCCAGCAGCTTTACACAACAAGAGACCCAGTACTTC. Protein product: CASSFTQQETQYF.

The rearrangement joins TRBV18 to TRBJ1-3; tentative D call: TRBD1 (6 bases). The V gene lost 2 bases and the J gene lost 0 bases, with 11 bases spanning the gap. This CDR3 comprises 16 residues. Germline V CDR1 and CDR2: KGHSH, LQKENI. The CDR3 DNA reads as TGTGCCAGCTCACCAGCGGACAGATTCTCTGGAAACACCATATATTTT. Its translation is CASSPADRFSGNTIYF.

This sequence joins TRBV12-5 and TRBJ1-1; no definite D call. Between the trimmed V and J ends, which lost 0 bases and 0 bases, there was a span of 11 bases. Germline assignment: CDR1 LGHNT and CDR2 FRNRAP. This CDR3 region has 16 residues. CDR3 DNA: TGTGCTAGTGGTTTGGTACCAGGCAGGTTGAACACTGAAGCTTTCTTT. Encoded protein: CASGLVPGRLNTEAFF.

The CDR3 coding sequence is TGTGCCAGCAGCTCAAACAGGGGTGGGGAGACCCAGTACTTC. Translated: CASSSNRGGETQYF. This chain uses TRBV7-2 with TRBJ2-5; the match to TRBD1 covers 7 bases. V was clipped by 4 bases and J by 5 bases; unmatched bases: 7. This CDR3 is built from 14 residues. Looked up from germline, CDR1 is SGHTA and CDR2 is FQGNSA.

The rearrangement uses TRBV4-1 and TRBJ1-1, with D tentatively TRBD1 (6 bases). The CDR3 is 13 residues long. The V gene's germline CDR1 is MGHRA and CDR2 YSYEKL. Deletions cut 4 bases from V and 3 bases from J, with 9 bases between. CDR3 coding DNA: TGCGCCAGCAGCCTCAACAGGGACACTGAAGCTTTCTTT. Translation gives CASSLNRDTEAFF.

V is TRBV6-1 and J is TRBJ2-5; 10 positions agree with TRBD2. Germline V CDR1 and CDR2: MNHNS, SASEGT. The ends lost 3 bases at V and 5 bases at J; junction bases unmatched: 9. The CDR3 is 16 amino acids. Here the CDR3 reads CASSDWSGRALETQYF. In nucleotides, the CDR3 is TGTGCCAGCAGTGACTGGAGCGGGAGGGCCTTGGAGACCCAGTACTTC.

The V gene is TRBV9, the J gene TRBJ1-2; D might be TRBD1 (6 bases). CDR1 is SGDLS, CDR2 YYNGEE, per germline. The CDR3 has 14 residues. The V and J ends lost 3 bases and 5 bases respectively, with 14 bases between them. CDR3 nucleotide sequence: TGTGCCAGCAGCGCCGAAGGGGGTCGGTATGGCTACACCTTC. The encoded protein is CASSAEGGRYGYTF.

V is TRBV10-2 and J is TRBJ2-1; 8 bases align to TRBD2. CDR3 length: 17 residues. Per the germline V gene, CDR1 is WSHSY and CDR2 is SAAADI. Trimming removed 0 bases from V and 0 bases from J; junction bases left unmatched: 4. The CDR3 region has the DNA TGCGCCAGCAGTGAGTCGAGGGCGGGAGGCTCCTACAATGAGCAGTTCTTC. Residues: CASSESRAGGSYNEQFF.

The chain joins TRBV19 to TRBJ1-5; D remains ambiguous. Per germline, CDR1 LNHDA and CDR2 SQIVND (reference sequence). This CDR3 is 13 amino acids long. V was pared by 7 bases and J by 3 bases, with 10 bases between. The CDR3 DNA is TGTGCCAGTAAGGGAGCCGCCAATCAGCCCCAGCATTTT. Translated: CASKGAANQPQHF.

This clone turned up a few times. The rearrangement uses TRBV14 and TRBJ2-1; TRBD2 matches 8 bases. Germline-derived CDR1 and CDR2 are SGHDN and FVKESK. CDR3 length: 15 residues. V trimming: 6 bases; J trimming: 2 bases; junction bases outside the gene matches: 6. This CDR3 is CASRDSGRAYNEQFF. The CDR3 nucleotides are TGTGCCAGCAGAGACAGCGGGAGAGCCTACAATGAGCAGTTCTTC.